The T cell receptor beta chain under discussion was sequenced for a study of T cell changes during pregnancy in multiple sclerosis. Using immunoSEQ multiplex PCR, the repertoire was profiled, and TCRdb retains in-frame clones only, with some absent. The data contain 65,000 to 85,000 clones, roughly 92% of them singletons. The CDR3 runs to 16 residues. Trimming cost V 10 bases and J 4 bases, with 25 bases left between them. Per germline, CDR1 SEHNR and CDR2 FQNEAQ (reference sequence). Sequencing used CD4+ T cells from peripheral blood mononuclear cells, obtained before pregnancy. This sequence originates from a female donor with multiple sclerosis, enrolled in a pregnancy study. The gene calls are TRBV7-9 and TRBJ1-2, with a tentative D call TRBD1 (6 bases). CDR3 amino acids: CANEVVGGKSFYGYTF. CDR3 sequence (DNA): TGTGCCAACGAGGTGGTAGGGGGAAAAAGCTTCTATGGCTACACCTTC.